The 24 T cell receptor beta chains below come from one sample, sequenced in a study of T cells in Graves' hyperthyroidism and ophthalmopathy. Authors of the study amplified TCR beta CDR3 regions from RNA transcripts. The HTBI primer set served for first-round RT-PCR of the TCR CDR3. TCRdb fed the multiplex PCR reads into MiXCR, producing one record per CDR3 protein. The sample holds around 420,000 distinct CDR3 sequences, around 15% seen once. The sample comprised blood. Every receptor here comes from a young woman with Graves' hyperthyroidism.

The chain joins TRBV3-1 to TRBJ2-1; D is unclear. Between the trimmed V and J ends, which lost 1 base and 9 bases, there was a span of 13 bases. Germline V gene sequence: CDR1 LGHDT, CDR2 YNNKEL (reference sequence). CDR3 length: 14 residues. The CDR3 region has the DNA TGTGCCAGCAGCCAAGTGCTCGGGTCGGGTGAGCAGTTCTTC. This sequence encodes CASSQVLGSGEQFF.

This clonotype showed up many times. The CDR3 reads CASSLAGTSGETQYF. DNA for the CDR3: TGTGCCAGCAGTTTAGCCGGGACTAGCGGGGAGACCCAGTACTTC. This rearrangement joins TRBV28 to TRBJ2-5; 12 bases match TRBD2. The germline V gene has CDR1 MDHEN and CDR2 SYDVKM. The CDR3 spans 15 residues. After removal of 2 bases from V and 5 bases from J, the junction contained 3 bases not matched to a gene.

The CDR3 DNA follows: TGTGCCAGCAGCTTTGGAGGGGTCTCGAATCAGCCCCAGCATTTT. This gives the protein CASSFGGVSNQPQHF. The V call is TRBV5-6, the J call TRBJ1-5; TRBD1 might be the D (5 bases). V lost 2 bases, J lost 4 bases, and 13 bases lay in between. The CDR3 sequence is 15 residues long. Germline CDR1 SGHDT, CDR2 YYEEEE.

This clonotype was observed a few times. V gene TRBV9 combines with J gene TRBJ2-7, with 7 nucleotides matching TRBD1. The CDR3 has 15 amino acids. Germline CDR1 is SGDLS and CDR2 is YYNGEE. The V segment lost 0 bases and the J segment 5 bases; nucleotides outside the gene matches: 8. CDR3 residues: CASSVVGTASHEQYF. The CDR3 bases are TGTGCCAGCAGCGTAGTTGGGACAGCGAGCCACGAGCAGTACTTC. The whole variable domain, filled in from reference TRBV9 and TRBJ2-7, reads DSGVTQTPKHLITATGQRVTLRCSPRSGDLSVYWYQQSLDQGLQFLIQYYNGEERAKGNILERFSAQQFPDLHSELNLSSLELGDSALYFCASSVVGTASHEQYFGPGTRLTVT.

DNA of the CDR3: TGTGCCAGCAGGGTACGGACAGGGTCCAATGAGCAGTTCTTC. Its protein is CASRVRTGSNEQFF. This chain links TRBV12-3 or TRBV12-4 with TRBJ2-1, with TRBD1 matching 8 bases. This CDR3 comprises 14 residues. J gave up 6 bases and V 6 bases, and 7 bases lay outside the gene matches.

This clonotype was detected a few times. The J gene is TRBJ1-5, the V gene TRBV27; 7 bases are shared with TRBD1. Germline V lookup: CDR1 MNHEY, CDR2 SMNVEV (reference sequence). The CDR3 totals 15 residues. With V trimmed by 4 bases and J by 4 bases, 7 bases remained unmatched. The CDR3 sequence: CASSSETGMNQPQHF. Here the CDR3 DNA reads TGTGCCAGCAGTTCCGAGACAGGGATGAATCAGCCCCAGCATTTT.

The table lists this clonotype with many counts. V and J are TRBV28 and TRBJ2-7; maybe TRBD1 (6 bases). This CDR3 comprises 13 residues. Germline CDR1 MDHEN, CDR2 SYDVKM. Deletions cut 1 base from V and 5 bases from J, with 9 bases between. The CDR3 spells CASSLSGTNEQYF. In DNA form, the CDR3 reads TGTGCCAGCAGTTTATCCGGGACAAACGAGCAGTACTTC.

This chain joins TRBV5-1 and TRBJ2-1; D is uncertain. Trimming took off 2 bases at V and 0 bases at J, with 9 bases between the two ends. The germline CDR1 and CDR2 sequences are SGHRS and YFSETQ. The CDR3 contains 15 residues. In nucleotides, the CDR3 is TGCGCCAGCAGCTTCCAAGGGAACTCCTACAATGAGCAGTTCTTC. This translates into CASSFQGNSYNEQFF.

V is TRBV6-1 and J is TRBJ1-5; no definite D call. Trimming left V 6 bases short and J 6 bases short, with 9 bases between. Germline assignment: CDR1 MNHNS and CDR2 SASEGT. There are 12 residues in the CDR3. In nucleotides, the CDR3 is TGTGCCAGCAGCCCCGACGGTCAGCCCCAGCATTTT. This gives the protein CASSPDGQPQHF.

This clonotype was recorded at least ten times. The rearrangement uses TRBV7-9 and TRBJ1-5, with D unresolved. V was shortened by 2 bases and J by 5 bases, with 10 bases between the two germline ends. CDR1 is SEHNR and CDR2 is FQNEAQ in the germline V gene (reference sequence). CDR3 length equals 14 residues. Here the CDR3 reads CASSLSQPDQPQHF. The CDR3, as DNA: TGTGCCAGCAGCTTATCACAGCCCGATCAGCCCCAGCATTTT. Full variable domain (rest looked up from reference TRBV7-9 and TRBJ1-5): DTGVSQNPRHKITKRGQNVTFRCDPISEHNRLYWYRQTLGQGPEFLTYFQNEAQLEKSRLLSDRFSAERPKGSFSTLEIQRTEQGDSAMYLCASSLSQPDQPQHFGDGTRLSIL.

The table lists this clonotype with a few counts. The rearrangement links TRBV6-1 to TRBJ2-7, with 8 bases matching TRBD1. CDR3 size: 15 residues. The V gene's germline CDR1 is MNHNS and CDR2 SASEGT. With V trimmed by 7 bases and J by 3 bases, 11 bases remained unmatched. DNA for the CDR3: TGTGCCAGCACCTTAGGGGCAGGGGGCGGCTACGAGCAGTACTTC. As protein: CASTLGAGGGYEQYF.

This clonotype occurred many times. The rearrangement uses TRBV28 and TRBJ2-7; TRBD1 agrees at 7 bases. Trimming took 5 bases from V and 6 from J; bases not matched to a gene: 4. The CDR3 is made up of 12 amino acids. CDR1 is MDHEN and CDR2 is SYDVKM in the germline V gene. The CDR3 DNA reads as TGTGCCAGCAGTGGACAGGCGAGCGAGCAGTACTTC. Translation gives CASSGQASEQYF.

The rearrangement joins TRBV20-1 to TRBJ2-1; 9 positions agree with TRBD1. Germline assignment: CDR1 DFQATT and CDR2 SNEGSKA (reference sequence). The V gene end was trimmed by 1 base and the J gene end by 6 bases; junction bases not matched to a gene: 4. The CDR3 contains 14 residues. DNA of the CDR3: TGCAGTGCTAGAGCCGGGACAGGGCTCAATGAGCAGTTCTTC. Translation: CSARAGTGLNEQFF.

This clonotype was counted many times. V usage is TRBV6-2 or TRBV6-3 and J usage is TRBJ2-7; 8 bases map to TRBD2. V lost 8 bases to trimming and J lost 3 bases; unmatched junction nucleotides: 12. Looked up from germline, CDR1 is MNHEY and CDR2 is SVGEGT. CDR3 size: 15 residues. The CDR3: CASEKIAGRVYEQYF. DNA of the CDR3: TGTGCCAGCGAAAAAATAGCGGGAAGGGTCTACGAGCAGTACTTC.

There are many counts of this clonotype. This chain connects TRBV2 to TRBJ1-6; 8 bases agree with TRBD1. This CDR3 is 18 amino acids long. The germline V gene has CDR1 SNHLY and CDR2 FYNNEI. V shed 5 bases, J shed 0 bases, and the junction held 9 bases outside the gene matches. Here the CDR3 DNA reads TGTGCCAGCAGTCCCGACAGGGGCGCGAGCTCCTATAATTCACCCCTCCACTTT. Translated: CASSPDRGASSYNSPLHF.

This clonotype was recorded a few times. CDR3 nucleotides: TGTGCCAGCAGTTACAAGGGAAGCGGGGGCTACACCTTC. It specifies CASSYKGSGGYTF. The chain recombines TRBV6-4 with TRBJ1-2; D gene unclear. V lost 5 bases and J lost 8, with 15 bases in between. The CDR3 has 13 residues. Germline values: CDR1 MRHNA, CDR2 SNTAGT.

Details on this clonotype: This sequence may be a read error, since a much larger clone differs from it by one base. This chain links TRBV12-3 or TRBV12-4 with TRBJ1-5; possible D gene TRBD1, 5 bases. V lost 3 bases and J lost 6, with 15 bases in between. This CDR3 spans 15 amino acids. The CDR3 loop reads CASSFRDGGVQPQHF. CDR3 DNA sequence: TGTGCCAGCAGTTTCCGGGACGGGGGGGTTCAGCCCCAGCATTTT.

This chain links TRBV13 with TRBJ2-5, with D possibly TRBD2 on 5 matching bases. The CDR3 has 12 amino acids. Germline CDR1 and CDR2: PRHDT and FYEKMQ (reference sequence). V lost 3 bases, J lost 14 bases, and 16 bases lay in between. DNA for the CDR3: TGTGCCAGCAGCTTGGCCTTGGACTCCGGATACTTC. Protein product: CASSLALDSGYF.

CDR3 DNA: TGCAGTGCTAGAGGACTAGCGGGAGTTGAGCAGTACTTC. Protein product: CSARGLAGVEQYF. V usage is TRBV20-1 and J usage is TRBJ2-7, with 12 bases that match TRBD2. V was pared by 1 base and J by 7 bases, with 2 bases of the junction left unmatched. Germline assignment: CDR1 DFQATT and CDR2 SNEGSKA (reference sequence). The CDR3 totals 13 residues.

This clonotype was found once. The CDR3 region is CASSINTRLAATYEQYF. The CDR3 DNA follows: TGTGCCAGTAGTATAAATACTCGACTAGCGGCTACCTACGAGCAGTACTTC. The chain links TRBV19 to TRBJ2-7; 9 positions match TRBD2. The trim removed 2 bases at V and 2 bases at J, leaving 10 bases unmatched. There are 17 residues in the CDR3. The germline CDR1 and CDR2 sequences are LNHDA and SQIVND (reference sequence).

The chain combines TRBV20-1 with TRBJ2-1; the D gene is possibly TRBD2 (5 bases). This CDR3 contains 18 residues. V was shortened by 0 bases and J by 8 bases, with 26 bases between the two germline ends. CDR1 is DFQATT and CDR2 is SNEGSKA in the germline V gene (reference sequence). The CDR3 coding sequence is TGCAGTGCTAGAGATCAACTAGGGCCCCCTCGCCGTTACGATGAGCAGTTCTTC. As protein: CSARDQLGPPRRYDEQFF.

Concerning this clonotype: This sequence may be a read error, since a much larger clone differs from it by one base. The chain carries TRBV28 and TRBJ2-3; TRBD1 or TRBD2 may be the D gene (5 bases each). CDR1 is MDHEN, CDR2 SYDVKM, per germline. Trimming pared 4 bases from V and 4 bases from J, leaving 12 bases between. This CDR3 spans 14 amino acids. CDR3 region: CASSSGPRSDTQYF. The CDR3 DNA sequence: TGTGCCAGCAGTTCGGGACCGCGCTCAGATACGCAGTATTTT.

This clonotype was observed at least ten times. V gene TRBV3-1 combines with J gene TRBJ2-1; 13 bases are a match to TRBD2. V was clipped by 1 base and J by 5 bases; unmatched bases: 5. This CDR3 is 17 amino acids long. Germline CDR1 reads LGHDT; CDR2 reads YNNKEL (reference sequence). The CDR3 region has the DNA TGTGCCAGCAGCCAAGGCACTAGCGGGAGGGCCGACAATGAGCAGTTCTTC. Translated, it gives CASSQGTSGRADNEQFF.

This clonotype was seen only a few times. The V and J genes are TRBV11-1 and TRBJ1-2, with D possibly TRBD1 on 6 matching bases. CDR3 size: 15 residues. The ends were cut back, 5 bases at V and 1 base at J, with 14 bases in the middle. Germline-derived CDR1 and CDR2 are SGHAT and FQDESV (reference sequence). The CDR3 DNA is TGTGCCAGCAGCCCCCGGGACACCTTTAACTATGGCTACACCTTC. It codes for CASSPRDTFNYGYTF. The full variable domain, its missing parts supplied by reference TRBV11-1 and TRBJ1-2, is EAEVAQSPRYKITEKSQAVAFWCDPISGHATLYWYRQILGQGPELLVQFQDESVVDDSQLPKDRFSAERLKGVDSTLKIQPAELGDSAMYLCASSPRDTFNYGYTFGSGTRLTVV.